The source of this T cell receptor (beta chain) is a study of blood T cells in healthy people across ages. A second PCR, run for about 7 to 11 cycles, used a sample-barcoded 5' primer plus a J-beta primer mix. TCRdb reprocessed the 5' RACE reads via MiXCR and lists one record per CDR3 protein. This sample has under 700,000 distinct CDR3 sequences, with under 30% found just once. The CDR3 is 15 amino acids. Germline V gene lookup returns CDR1 LGHNA and CDR2 YSLEER. Trimming took 0 bases from V and 7 from J, leaving 15 bases between them. This clonotype was found a few times. This sample also belongs to another study, concerning T cells of mothers and their children.

This chain joins TRBV4-3 and TRBJ2-5, with TRBD1 as a possible D gene (6 bases). This clonotype originated in a boy between 10 and 17 years old in good health. The sequencing sample was made of blood. This CDR3 reads CASSQEVGETGTQYF. The CDR3 bases are TGCGCCAGCAGCCAAGAAGTTGGAGAGACAGGGACCCAGTACTTC.